This paragraph covers one TCR beta chain sequence. The antigen is not known. These data are taken from a study of cytomegalovirus exposure and HLA in healthy donors. Study in general: The approximately 130 validation repertoires matched the approximately 700 first-cohort repertoires in platform, a later analysis reported. Overall study results and limits: According to a subsequent analysis, TCR clusters identified in the first cohort showed a tendency to co-occur across the roughly 120 validation repertoires. In vitro experiments confirmed that three CMV-associated chains were specific for CMV antigens. Despite most TCR sequences being rare, some public TCRs occurred in many donors.

Here immunoSEQ multiplex PCR was the method, and the copy in TCRdb shows in-frame clones only, minus some. The sample holds 55,000 to 65,000 clones; around 90% are singletons and the top ten take roughly 1.2%. The TCR sequence derives from a man aged 18-30 years in good health and CMV-seronegative. The sample taken for sequencing was PBMCs.

For the CDR3, the DNA is TGTGCCAGCAGCTCTCACCCCTCAAGCCCGTTAAGCTCCTACGAGCAGTACTTC. As protein: CASSSHPSSPLSSYEQYF. J is TRBJ2-7 and V is TRBV7-6; D unresolved. Germline V gene lookup returns CDR1 SGHVS and CDR2 FNYEAQ. This CDR3 contains 18 residues. V was cut by 4 bases and J by 0 bases, with 22 bases left in between.